This record looks at one TCR beta chain sequence and its context. Trimming shortened V by 5 bases and J by 5 bases, and 16 bases separated the two germline ends. The CDR3 sequence is 14 residues long. Germline CDR1 SGHRS, CDR2 YFSETQ. These data originate in a study of blood T cell repertoires in COVID-19. Study details: The origin of the acute and convalescent COVID-19 samples was the United States, Italy and Spain. Nucleic acid was either cDNA or gDNA, and it came from T cells, B-cell-depleted T cells, or PBMCs.

Original processing methods: Using reference gene primer amplification, nucleated cell counts were estimated. The protocol was immunoSEQ multiplex PCR, while the TCRdb copy is restricted to in-frame clones and leaves out a portion. The DNA was the basis for D and trimming; V, J and clone size are from that table. The sample carries about 250,000 clones, about 91% recorded once. The clonotype was recovered from an older man with acute or convalescent COVID-19. The chain uses TRBV5-1 and TRBJ2-5; D is perhaps TRBD2 (5 bases). Sequenced input: peripheral blood. CDR3 nucleotides: TGCGCCAGCAGGAGTCTAAGCGGCGAGGAGACCCAGTACTTC. Its translation is CASRSLSGEETQYF.